This T cell receptor beta chain was found in a study of blood T cell repertoires in COVID-19. Study as a whole: There were acute and convalescent COVID-19 samples, and they came from the United States, Italy and Spain.

Authors' data handling: Amplification with reference gene primers provided the estimates of nucleated cell counts. Generated by immunoSEQ multiplex PCR, the TCRdb table keeps only in-frame clones and is missing some. The V and J calls and clone size were taken over from that table, and D and trimming were inferred from the DNA. The repertoire holds 130,000 to 150,000 clones, with 70% to 90% as singletons. The V end lost 3 bases, the J end lost 6 bases, and 17 bases lay between the germline ends. The CDR3 runs 17 residues. Germline CDR1 is KGHDR and CDR2 is SFDVKD. The rearrangement joins TRBV24-1 to TRBJ1-6; D perhaps matches TRBD1 (6 bases). The source of this sequence is a woman aged 50 to 60 with acute or convalescent COVID-19. Material for sequencing was peripheral blood. DNA for the CDR3: TGTGCCACCAGTGATCCCGACCACAGGGCATTTAATTCACCCCTCCACTTT. This translates into CATSDPDHRAFNSPLHF.